This T cell receptor (beta chain) stems from a study of T cells after yellow fever vaccination. Germline assignment: CDR1 SGHRS and CDR2 YFSETQ. Trimming shortened V by 4 bases and J by 5 bases, and 9 bases separated the two germline ends. CDR3 length: 13 residues. This clonotype has just a few counts. For TCR, cDNA came from 5'RACE template switching, which added a universal primer site and UMIs. TCRdb called the 5' RACE reads again in MiXCR, with one record for every CDR3 protein. Here the sample spans some 670,000 distinct CDR3 sequences, 9% to 15% being singletons. V and J are TRBV5-1 and TRBJ2-2; D is unresolved. This clonotype was obtained from a man aged 25-45 years who received the YFV17D yellow fever vaccine. The input for sequencing was PBMCs, taken on the day of the yellow fever booster vaccination. The CDR3 region is CASSSLSTGELFF. In nucleotides, the CDR3 is TGCGCCAGCAGCAGCTTAAGTACCGGGGAGCTGTTTTTT. Full variable domain (missing parts from reference TRBV5-1 and TRBJ2-2): KAGVTQTPRYLIKTRGQQVTLSCSPISGHRSVSWYQQTPGQGLQFLFEYFSETQRNKGNFPGRFSGRQFSNSRSEMNVSTLELGDSALYLCASSSLSTGELFFGEGSRLTVL.